Listed below are T cell receptor beta chains from one sample, sequenced in a study of cytomegalovirus exposure and HLA in healthy donors. Profiling relied on immunoSEQ multiplex PCR, and the TCRdb table lists in-frame clones only, not all of them. The sample includes about 82,000 clones, roughly 96% of them seen just once. The source material was PBMCs. All receptors derive from a woman under 30 in good health and CMV-seronegative. Both conserved end residues are part of each CDR3. A D gene is named only where the DNA matches it firmly. Some rows have no size entry. The others give once, few or many, or a class for an expanded clone.

V gene,D gene,clone size,J gene,CDR3 protein,CDR3 DNA
TRBV28,TRBD1,.,TRBJ2-5,CASSFGQGGTQYF,TGTGCCAGCAGTTTCGGACAGGGAGGGACCCAGTACTTC
TRBV2,.,.,TRBJ2-1,CASSVGGTNEQFF,TGTGCCAGCAGTGTCGGGGGAACCAATGAGCAGTTCTTC
TRBV9,.,.,TRBJ1-1,CASSQGVPKGTEAFF,TGTGCCAGCAGCCAAGGGGTCCCGAAGGGCACTGAAGCTTTCTTT
TRBV6-5,.,.,TRBJ2-5,CASSYSVGAQYF,TGTGCCAGCAGTTACTCCGTGGGGGCTCAGTACTTC
TRBV7-2,.,.,TRBJ2-1,CASSLTRSYNEQFF,TGTGCCAGCAGCTTAACACGCTCCTACAATGAGCAGTTCTTC
TRBV7-9,TRBD1,.,TRBJ2-7,CASSSHRGDSEQYF,TGTGCCAGCAGCTCCCACAGGGGGGATAGCGAGCAGTACTTC
TRBV5-1,TRBD2,.,TRBJ2-2,CASSLGAGGPTGELFF,TGCGCCAGCAGCTTGGGAGCGGGGGGGCCGACCGGGGAGCTGTTTTTT
TRBV6-1,TRBD1,.,TRBJ2-6,CASREQGAGANVLTF,TGTGCCAGCAGGGAACAGGGGGCTGGGGCCAACGTCCTGACTTTC
TRBV6-4,TRBD2,once,TRBJ2-1,CASSLGLAGANEQFF,TGTGCCAGCAGTCTCGGACTAGCGGGAGCTAATGAGCAGTTCTTC
TRBV5-1,.,.,TRBJ1-4,CASNRGAFDEKLFF,TGCGCCAGCAATCGGGGGGCCTTTGATGAAAAACTGTTTTTT
TRBV27,TRBD2,.,TRBJ2-2,CASRLMGGVPTGELFF,TGTGCCAGCAGACTTATGGGGGGGGTCCCCACCGGGGAGCTGTTTTTT
TRBV18,TRBD2,few,TRBJ2-5,CASSPSGSETQYF,TGTGCCAGCTCACCGAGCGGGAGCGAGACCCAGTACTTC
TRBV5-6,TRBD1,once,TRBJ1-2,CASVVGDRGFDGYTF,TGTGCCAGCGTCGTGGGAGACAGGGGATTCGACGGCTACACCTTC
TRBV19,TRBD1,.,TRBJ1-1,CASSIVLDRGDEAFF,TGTGCCAGTAGTATTGTCCTAGACAGGGGTGATGAAGCTTTCTTT
TRBV19,.,.,TRBJ1-5,CASRATEPNNQPQHF,TGTGCCAGTAGGGCGACAGAGCCAAACAATCAGCCCCAGCATTTT
TRBV5-5,TRBD1,.,TRBJ1-5,CASSRDRDYSNQPQHF,TGTGCCAGCAGCCGGGACAGGGATTATAGCAATCAGCCCCAGCATTTT
TRBV28,.,.,TRBJ1-3,CASTSPQGYSGNTIYF,TGTGCCAGCACCAGCCCCCAGGGATACTCTGGAAACACCATATATTTT
TRBV5-6,TRBD2,.,TRBJ2-7,CASSAGHLAGTYEQYF,TGTGCCAGCAGCGCCGGGCACCTAGCGGGGACCTACGAGCAGTACTTC
TRBV9,TRBD1,.,TRBJ1-6,CASSVGTGGAYNSPLHF,TGTGCCAGCAGCGTAGGGACAGGGGGCGCATATAATTCACCCCTCCACTTT
TRBV7-2,.,once,TRBJ1-5,CASSREDKSNQPQHF,TGTGCCAGCAGCCGGGAGGACAAAAGCAATCAGCCCCAGCATTTT
TRBV27,.,.,TRBJ1-4,CASSLSFSANEKLFF,TGTGCCAGCAGTTTATCGTTCTCAGCTAATGAAAAACTGTTTTTT
TRBV7-8,TRBD1,once,TRBJ1-1,CASRTRGAEAFF,TGTGCCAGCAGAACCAGGGGGGCTGAAGCTTTCTTT
TRBV18,.,.,TRBJ2-5,CASSPYGETQYF,TGTGCCAGCTCACCTTACGGGGAGACCCAGTACTTC
TRBV4-1,.,.,TRBJ2-1,CASSQIFFSSYNEQFF,TGCGCCAGCAGCCAAATTTTCTTCAGCTCCTACAATGAGCAGTTCTTC
TRBV6-5,TRBD1,.,TRBJ2-5,CASTPSRGNAETQYF,TGTGCCAGCACCCCCAGCAGGGGGAATGCGGAGACCCAGTACTTC
TRBV7-2,.,.,TRBJ1-1,CASSLARNLFMNTEAFF,TGTGCCAGCAGCTTAGCCAGGAATTTATTCATGAACACTGAAGCTTTCTTT
TRBV9,.,.,TRBJ2-7,CASSVVPGVGQYF,TGTGCCAGCAGCGTAGTCCCCGGGGTCGGGCAGTACTTC
TRBV10-3,TRBD2,.,TRBJ2-3,CAISESLAGGKDTQYF,TGTGCCATCAGTGAGTCACTAGCGGGGGGTAAAGATACGCAGTATTTT
TRBV5-1,TRBD1,.,TRBJ1-1,CASSFRGLGNTEAFF,TGCGCCAGCAGCTTCAGGGGGCTTGGAAACACTGAAGCTTTCTTT
TRBV5-1,TRBD2,.,TRBJ2-3,CASSFREGTDTQYF,TGCGCCAGCAGCTTCCGGGAGGGCACAGATACGCAGTATTTT
TRBV7-2,.,few,TRBJ2-7,CASSYRSAEQYF,TGTGCCAGCAGTTACAGGTCCGCCGAGCAGTACTTC
TRBV7-2,.,once,TRBJ2-7,CASSLGGDPAYEQYF,TGTGCCAGCAGCTTAGGCGGGGACCCTGCCTACGAGCAGTACTTC
TRBV28,TRBD1,once,TRBJ1-3,CASSLIGTGSRNTIYF,TGTGCCAGCAGTTTGATTGGGACAGGGAGCAGAAACACCATATATTTT
TRBV5-1,.,.,TRBJ2-5,CASSPEVGQQETQYF,TGCGCCAGCAGCCCTGAGGTGGGGCAGCAAGAGACCCAGTACTTC
TRBV28,.,.,TRBJ1-5,CASRLGNQPQHF,TGTGCCAGTAGACTTGGCAATCAGCCCCAGCATTTT
TRBV6-5,.,.,TRBJ1-2,CASKNWGGRGYTF,TGTGCCAGCAAAAACTGGGGAGGGCGGGGCTACACCTTC
TRBV28,TRBD1,once,TRBJ2-2,CASSTLGQGNTGELFF,TGTGCCAGCAGTACTTTGGGACAGGGAAACACCGGGGAGCTGTTTTTT
TRBV29-1,.,.,TRBJ2-7,CSVTGPLSYEQYF,TGCAGCGTTACAGGGCCCCTATCCTACGAGCAGTACTTC
TRBV30,.,.,TRBJ1-5,CAWSPNVGLGQPQHF,TGTGCCTGGAGTCCGAACGTGGGACTTGGGCAGCCCCAGCATTTT
TRBV5-4,.,.,TRBJ1-2,CASSLGGTLGQYGYTF,TGTGCCAGCAGCTTGGGGGGGACCCTCGGACAGTATGGCTACACCTTC
TRBV4-1,TRBD1,.,TRBJ2-4,CASSQGGQGARAKNIQYF,TGCGCCAGCAGCCAAGGAGGACAGGGGGCTAGGGCCAAAAACATTCAGTACTTC
TRBV10-1,.,.,TRBJ2-7,CASSESQVSYEQYF,TGCGCCAGCAGTGAGTCTCAGGTGTCCTACGAGCAGTACTTC
TRBV7-7,.,once,TRBJ2-1,CASSKAGDTYNEQFF,TGTGCCAGCAGCAAGGCGGGGGACACCTACAATGAGCAGTTCTTC
TRBV7-2,.,.,TRBJ2-1,CASSPPTGNEQFF,TGTGCCAGCAGCCCTCCCACAGGGAATGAGCAGTTCTTC
TRBV25-1,TRBD2,.,TRBJ2-3,CASSTGLAGVPNTDTQYF,TGTGCCAGCAGTACCGGACTAGCGGGAGTCCCTAACACAGATACGCAGTATTTT
TRBV27,TRBD1,.,TRBJ2-1,CASSFRSLRGPYNEQFF,TGTGCCAGCAGTTTTAGGAGTCTTAGGGGGCCATACAATGAGCAGTTCTTC
TRBV2,.,.,TRBJ2-3,CASGRSAADTQYF,TGTGCCAGCGGTCGTAGCGCAGCGGATACGCAGTATTTT
TRBV19,.,.,TRBJ1-4,CARPPWEGANEKLFF,TGTGCCAGACCCCCCTGGGAGGGAGCTAATGAAAAACTGTTTTTT
TRBV27,.,.,TRBJ2-5,CASSFSVQETQYF,TGTGCCAGCAGTTTCTCCGTACAAGAGACCCAGTACTTC
TRBV6-5,TRBD1,.,TRBJ1-6,CASSSRDRGRSPLHF,TGTGCCAGCAGTTCCCGGGACAGGGGCAGGTCACCCCTCCACTTT
TRBV10-3,.,.,TRBJ1-5,CAISPDRNQPQHF,TGTGCCATCAGTCCGGACAGAAATCAGCCCCAGCATTTT
TRBV10-1,TRBD1,.,TRBJ2-7,CARQPPLTGAVYEQYF,TGCGCCAGACAACCACCACTTACAGGGGCGGTTTATGAGCAGTACTTC
TRBV2,TRBD2,once,TRBJ2-5,CASHLGLAQETQYF,TGTGCCAGCCACCTGGGACTAGCTCAAGAGACCCAGTACTTC
TRBV6-1,.,.,TRBJ2-7,CASSDPGRYEQYF,TGTGCCAGCAGTGATCCGGGTAGGTACGAGCAGTACTTC